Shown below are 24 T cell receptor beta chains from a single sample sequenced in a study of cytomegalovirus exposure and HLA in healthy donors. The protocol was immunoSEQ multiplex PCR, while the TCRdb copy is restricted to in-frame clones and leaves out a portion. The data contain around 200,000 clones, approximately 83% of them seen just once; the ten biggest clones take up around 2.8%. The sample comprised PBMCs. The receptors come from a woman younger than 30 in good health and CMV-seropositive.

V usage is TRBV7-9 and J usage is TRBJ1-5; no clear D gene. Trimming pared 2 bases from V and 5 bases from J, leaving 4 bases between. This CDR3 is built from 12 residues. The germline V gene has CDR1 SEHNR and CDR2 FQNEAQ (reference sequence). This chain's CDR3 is CASSLQDQPQHF. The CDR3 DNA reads TGTGCCAGCAGCTTACAGGATCAGCCCCAGCATTTT.

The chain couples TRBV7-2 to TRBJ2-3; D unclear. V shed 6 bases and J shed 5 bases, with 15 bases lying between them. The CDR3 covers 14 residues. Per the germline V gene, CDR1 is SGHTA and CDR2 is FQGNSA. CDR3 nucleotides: TGTGCCAGCAGGCGATCCGATACGGTAGATACGCAGTATTTT. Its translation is CASRRSDTVDTQYF.

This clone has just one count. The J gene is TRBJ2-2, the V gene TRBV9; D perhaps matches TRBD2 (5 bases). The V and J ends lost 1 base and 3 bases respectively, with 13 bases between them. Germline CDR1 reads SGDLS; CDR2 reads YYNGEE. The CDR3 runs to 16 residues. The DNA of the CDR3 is TGTGCCAGCAGCGTAAATCCTAGCAGATACACCGGGGAGCTGTTTTTT. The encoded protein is CASSVNPSRYTGELFF.

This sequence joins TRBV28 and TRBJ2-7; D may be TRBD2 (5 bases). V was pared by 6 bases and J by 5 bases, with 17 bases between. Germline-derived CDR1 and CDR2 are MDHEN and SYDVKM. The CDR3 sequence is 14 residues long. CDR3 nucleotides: TGTGCCAGCAGCCGCCCGCGCGGGTTCCACGAGCAGTACTTC. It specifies CASSRPRGFHEQYF.

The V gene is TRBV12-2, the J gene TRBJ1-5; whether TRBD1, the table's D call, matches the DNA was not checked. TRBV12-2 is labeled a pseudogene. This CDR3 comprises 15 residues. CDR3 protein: CASRPPGVTNQPQHF. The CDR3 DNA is TGTGCAAGTCGTCCCCCAGGGGTTACCAATCAGCCCCAGCATTTT.

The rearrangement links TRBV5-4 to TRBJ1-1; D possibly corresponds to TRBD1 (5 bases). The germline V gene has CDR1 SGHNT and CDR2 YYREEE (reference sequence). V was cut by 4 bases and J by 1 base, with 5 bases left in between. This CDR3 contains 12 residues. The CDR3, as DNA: TGTGCCAGCAGCCAGGGGAACACTGAAGCTTTCTTT. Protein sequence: CASSQGNTEAFF.

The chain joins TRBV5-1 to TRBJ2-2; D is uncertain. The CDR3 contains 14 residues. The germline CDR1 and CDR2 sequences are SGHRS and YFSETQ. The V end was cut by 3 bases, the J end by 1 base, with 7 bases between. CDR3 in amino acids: CASSSTQNTGELFF. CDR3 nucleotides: TGCGCCAGCAGCTCAACACAGAACACCGGGGAGCTGTTTTTT.

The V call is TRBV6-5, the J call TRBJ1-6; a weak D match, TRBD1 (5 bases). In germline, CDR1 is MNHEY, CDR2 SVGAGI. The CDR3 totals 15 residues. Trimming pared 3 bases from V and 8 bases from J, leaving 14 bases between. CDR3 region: CASSYRGGADSPLHF. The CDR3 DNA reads TGTGCCAGCAGTTATAGGGGCGGTGCGGATTCACCCCTCCACTTT.

This chain's CDR3 is CASSPGWGGRTEAFF. DNA for the CDR3: TGTGCCAGCAGCCCCGGGTGGGGGGGGCGAACTGAAGCTTTCTTT. The V call is TRBV5-6, the J call TRBJ1-1, with D perhaps TRBD1 (6 bases). CDR1 is SGHDT, CDR2 YYEEEE, per germline. The CDR3 loop spans 15 amino acids. The ends were cut back, 4 bases at V and 5 bases at J, with 18 bases in the middle.

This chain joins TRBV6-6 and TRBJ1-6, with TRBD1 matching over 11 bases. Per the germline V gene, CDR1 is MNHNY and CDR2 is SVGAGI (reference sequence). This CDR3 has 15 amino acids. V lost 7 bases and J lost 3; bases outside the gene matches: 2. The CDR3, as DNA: TGTGCCAGCATTGGGACAGGGGGCTATAATTCACCCCTCCACTTT. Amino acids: CASIGTGGYNSPLHF.

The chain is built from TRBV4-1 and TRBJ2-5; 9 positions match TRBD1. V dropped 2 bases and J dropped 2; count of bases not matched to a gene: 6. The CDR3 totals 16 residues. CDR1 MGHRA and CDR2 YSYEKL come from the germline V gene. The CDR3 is CASSQPRQGGQETQYF. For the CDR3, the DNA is TGCGCCAGCAGCCAACCTCGACAGGGGGGACAAGAGACCCAGTACTTC.

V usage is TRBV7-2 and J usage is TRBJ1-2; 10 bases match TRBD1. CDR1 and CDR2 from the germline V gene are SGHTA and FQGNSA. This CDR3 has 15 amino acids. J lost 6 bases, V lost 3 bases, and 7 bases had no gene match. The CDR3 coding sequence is TGTGCCAGCAGCTTGGGCCCCGGGACAGGGGATGGCTACACCTTC. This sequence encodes CASSLGPGTGDGYTF.

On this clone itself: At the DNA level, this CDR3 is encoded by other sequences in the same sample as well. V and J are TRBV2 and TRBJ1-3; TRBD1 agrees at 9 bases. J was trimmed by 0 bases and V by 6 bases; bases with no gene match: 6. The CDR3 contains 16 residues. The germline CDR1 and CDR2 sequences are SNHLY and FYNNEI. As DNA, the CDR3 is TGTGCCAGCAGCGAGGGACAGGGCAACTCTGGAAACACCATATATTTT. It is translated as CASSEGQGNSGNTIYF.

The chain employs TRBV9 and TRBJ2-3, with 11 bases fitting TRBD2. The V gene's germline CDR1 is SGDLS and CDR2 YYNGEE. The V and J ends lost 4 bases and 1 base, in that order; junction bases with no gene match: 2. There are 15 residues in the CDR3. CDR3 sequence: CASSSSGGRTDTQYF. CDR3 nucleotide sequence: TGTGCCAGCAGCTCTAGCGGGGGGCGCACAGATACGCAGTATTTT. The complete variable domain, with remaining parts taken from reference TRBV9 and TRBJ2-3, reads DSGVTQTPKHLITATGQRVTLRCSPRSGDLSVYWYQQSLDQGLQFLIQYYNGEERAKGNILERFSAQQFPDLHSELNLSSLELGDSALYFCASSSSGGRTDTQYFGPGTRLTVL.

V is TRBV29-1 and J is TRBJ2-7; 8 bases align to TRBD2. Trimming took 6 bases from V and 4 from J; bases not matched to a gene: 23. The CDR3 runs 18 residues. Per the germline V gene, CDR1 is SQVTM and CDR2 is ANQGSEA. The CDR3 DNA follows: TGCAGCGTAGCGGGGGACCTACTTTTTCGTGGGGGCGGGTACGAGCAGTACTTC. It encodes CSVAGDLLFRGGGYEQYF.

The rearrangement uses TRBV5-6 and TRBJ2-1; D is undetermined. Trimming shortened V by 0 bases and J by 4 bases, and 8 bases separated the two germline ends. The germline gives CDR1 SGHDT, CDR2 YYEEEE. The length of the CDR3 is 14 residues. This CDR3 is CASSLAGDYNEQFF. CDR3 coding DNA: TGTGCCAGCAGCTTGGCCGGTGATTACAATGAGCAGTTCTTC.

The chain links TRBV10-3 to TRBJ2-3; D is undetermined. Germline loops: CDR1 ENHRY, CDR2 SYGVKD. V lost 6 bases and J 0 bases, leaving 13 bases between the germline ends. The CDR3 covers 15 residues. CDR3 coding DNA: TGTGCCATCAGCCCCGAGCTAACTAGCACAGATACGCAGTATTTT. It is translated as CAISPELTSTDTQYF.

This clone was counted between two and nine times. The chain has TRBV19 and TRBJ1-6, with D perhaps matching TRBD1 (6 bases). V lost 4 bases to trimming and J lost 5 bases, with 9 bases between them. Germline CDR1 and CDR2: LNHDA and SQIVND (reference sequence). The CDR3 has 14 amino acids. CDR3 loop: CASSTDSNNSPLHF. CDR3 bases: TGTGCCAGTAGTACGGACAGTAATAATTCACCCCTCCACTTT.

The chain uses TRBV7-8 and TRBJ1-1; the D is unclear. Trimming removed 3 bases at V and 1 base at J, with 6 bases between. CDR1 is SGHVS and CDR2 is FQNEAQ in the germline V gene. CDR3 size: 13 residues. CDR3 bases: TGTGCCAGCAGCTTCGAGGGGAACACTGAAGCTTTCTTT. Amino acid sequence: CASSFEGNTEAFF.

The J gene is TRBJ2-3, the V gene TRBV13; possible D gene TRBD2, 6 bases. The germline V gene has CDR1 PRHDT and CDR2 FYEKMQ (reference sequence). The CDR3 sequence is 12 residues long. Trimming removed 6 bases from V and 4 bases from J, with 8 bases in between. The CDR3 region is CASSRDSDTQYF. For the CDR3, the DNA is TGTGCCAGCAGTAGGGACTCAGATACGCAGTATTTT.

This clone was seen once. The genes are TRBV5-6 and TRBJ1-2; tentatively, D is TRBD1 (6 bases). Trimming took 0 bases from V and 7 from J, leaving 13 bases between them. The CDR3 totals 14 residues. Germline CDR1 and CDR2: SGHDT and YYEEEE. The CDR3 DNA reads TGTGCCAGCAGCTTGGGGTACGCAGGGGTTGGCTACACCTTC. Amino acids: CASSLGYAGVGYTF.

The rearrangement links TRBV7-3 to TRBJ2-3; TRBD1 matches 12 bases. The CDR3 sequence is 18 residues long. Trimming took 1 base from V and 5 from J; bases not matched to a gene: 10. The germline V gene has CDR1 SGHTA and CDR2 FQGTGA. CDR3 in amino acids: CASSLIPVGQGAGDTQYF. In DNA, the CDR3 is TGTGCCAGCAGCTTAATACCTGTGGGACAGGGGGCAGGAGATACGCAGTATTTT.

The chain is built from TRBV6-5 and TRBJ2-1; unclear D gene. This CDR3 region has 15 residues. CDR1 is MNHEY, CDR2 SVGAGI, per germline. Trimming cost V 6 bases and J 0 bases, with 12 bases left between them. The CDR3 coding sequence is TGTGCCAGCAGCGGATCAGCGAGCTCCTACAATGAGCAGTTCTTC. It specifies CASSGSASSYNEQFF.

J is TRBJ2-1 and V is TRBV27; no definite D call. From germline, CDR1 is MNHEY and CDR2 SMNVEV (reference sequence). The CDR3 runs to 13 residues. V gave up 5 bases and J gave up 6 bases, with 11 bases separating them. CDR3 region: CASSGQNSNEQFF. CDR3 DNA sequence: TGTGCCAGCAGTGGGCAGAACAGCAATGAGCAGTTCTTC.